One and the same sample provided the 10 T cell receptor beta chains below, sequenced in a study of graft-versus-host responses after intestinal transplantation. The protocol was immunoSEQ multiplex PCR, while the TCRdb copy is restricted to in-frame clones and leaves out a portion. The sample holds tens of thousands of clones, 90% seen once. For these receptors, no antigen is known. The specimen comprised unstimulated CD4+ T cells sorted from spleen or lymph node cells, sampled before intestinal transplant. These receptors came from a human donor who received an intestinal transplant.

This clone was seen more than once but under ten times. J is TRBJ1-5 and V is TRBV2; tentative D call: TRBD1 (5 bases). The CDR3 length is 17 residues. V lost 2 bases and J lost 0, with 14 bases in between. Germline V gene lookup returns CDR1 SNHLY and CDR2 FYNNEI. The CDR3 nucleotides read TGTGCCAGCAGTGAAAGGCATCCAGGGTATAGCAATCAGCCCCAGCATTTT. Amino acid sequence: CASSERHPGYSNQPQHF.

The chain joins TRBV11-2 to TRBJ1-2; D gene uncertain. The germline gives CDR1 SGHAT, CDR2 FQNNGV. The CDR3 contains 13 residues. V was trimmed by 2 bases and J by 4 bases, leaving 8 bases between them. CDR3: CASSLRASYGYTF. As DNA, the CDR3 is TGTGCCAGCAGCTTACGTGCGTCCTATGGCTACACCTTC.

V usage is TRBV10-2 and J usage is TRBJ2-7; no clear D gene. Germline assignment: CDR1 WSHSY and CDR2 SAAADI. The V end was cut by 3 bases, the J end by 13 bases, with 16 bases between. The CDR3 spans 12 residues. CDR3 sequence (DNA): TGCGCCAGCAGTGATTCAATCACTCAGGTTTACTTC. Translation: CASSDSITQVYF.

The chain employs TRBV19 and TRBJ1-6; 9 nucleotides align to TRBD1. CDR3 length: 14 residues. Germline CDR1 and CDR2: LNHDA and SQIVND (reference sequence). V lost 6 bases to trimming and J lost 7 bases; unmatched junction nucleotides: 4. CDR3 in amino acids: CASRRTGANSPLHF. The CDR3 coding sequence is TGTGCCAGTAGGAGGACAGGGGCAAATTCACCCCTCCACTTT.

The V call is TRBV29-1, the J call TRBJ1-1; 7 bases match TRBD1. Germline V gives CDR1 SQVTM, CDR2 ANQGSEA. The CDR3 totals 13 residues. The J segment lost 5 bases and the V segment lost 7 bases, leaving 10 bases of the junction unmatched. CDR3 coding DNA: TGCAGCGCCGACCCCCAGGGGGGTACTGAAGCTTTCTTT. Translation gives CSADPQGGTEAFF.

J is TRBJ2-7 and V is TRBV11-2; 10 bases line up with TRBD2. After removal of 2 bases from V and 7 bases from J, the junction contained 11 bases not matched to a gene. Germline V gene lookup returns CDR1 SGHAT and CDR2 FQNNGV. This CDR3 contains 16 residues. As DNA, the CDR3 is TGTGCCAGCAGCTTACGGGTACTAGCGGGGAGTGGGGAGCAGTACTTC. This translates into CASSLRVLAGSGEQYF.

This clone has only one observation. The genes are TRBV10-3 and TRBJ2-5, with 13 bases fitting TRBD2. The V gene's germline CDR1 is ENHRY and CDR2 SYGVKD. This CDR3 is 17 amino acids long. V lost 3 bases and J lost 2; bases outside the gene matches: 6. The CDR3 nucleotides read TGTGCCATCAGTGATACCCGGACTAGCGGGGGACAAGAGACCCAGTACTTC. Protein sequence: CAISDTRTSGGQETQYF.

The V gene is TRBV4-1, the J gene TRBJ2-7, with 9 bases lining up with TRBD1. Germline assignment: CDR1 MGHRA and CDR2 YSYEKL. Trimming took 0 bases from V and 6 from J; bases not matched to a gene: 9. The CDR3 runs to 16 residues. The CDR3 DNA reads TGCGCCAGCAGCCAAGATGGGGGGACAGGGTTAGCCGAGCAGTACTTC. Translating gives CASSQDGGTGLAEQYF.

This clone showed up just once. The gene calls are TRBV28 and TRBJ1-1; TRBD1 matches at 11 bases. Germline V lookup: CDR1 MDHEN, CDR2 SYDVKM. J was trimmed by 5 bases and V by 4 bases; bases with no gene match: 9. This CDR3 has 16 amino acids. CDR3 sequence: CASSSLGQGERTEAFF. The DNA for the CDR3 is TGTGCCAGCAGTTCCCTGGGACAGGGGGAAAGGACTGAAGCTTTCTTT.

The chain has TRBV29-1 and TRBJ1-2; unclear D gene. Germline V lookup: CDR1 SQVTM, CDR2 ANQGSEA. The ends were cut back, 0 bases at V and 4 bases at J, with 9 bases in the middle. This CDR3 contains 13 residues. This CDR3 is CSVEDAQTYGYTF. In DNA form, the CDR3 reads TGCAGCGTTGAAGATGCACAGACCTATGGCTACACCTTC.